This T cell receptor (beta chain) comes out of a study of CD8+CD57+ T cells in acquired aplastic anemia. Turning to the study itself: On average, sorted CD4+ and CD8+ cells gave 3.2 ug of DNA.

This clonotype was counted a single time. Its antigen is as yet unknown. The use of genomic DNA as template underpinned the TCR beta VDJ and CDR3 profiling. TCRdb itself ran the reads through MiXCR, one entry per CDR3 protein. The repertoire holds around 170,000 distinct CDR3 sequences, with approximately 49% as singletons. Study results and limitations: Significant differences in CD8+ Simpson's diversity were not observed between patients and controls.

The sequence derives from a human donor in good health. Sequenced sample: sorted CD4+, CD8+, or CD8+CD57+ T cells (not recorded which) from PBMCs.

The CDR3 bases are TGTGCCAGCAGTGCGACAGGGGCCAACGTCCTGACTTTC. Translation gives CASSATGANVLTF. V usage is TRBV25-1 and J usage is TRBJ2-6; D call uncertain. The CDR3 has 13 amino acids. V lost 4 bases and J lost 4, with 5 bases in between. CDR1 is MGHDK, CDR2 SYGVNS, per germline.